Listed below are T cell receptor beta chains from one sample, sequenced in a study of low-dose radiotherapy and immunotherapy resistance in tumors. One entry per CDR3 protein, called by TCRdb with MiXCR from the reads. Among fewer than 90,000 distinct CDR3 sequences listed, around 30% were seen once. The material sequenced was PBMCs, taken before treatment. The receptors originated from a female donor with ovarian cancer. Each CDR3 is given with its conserved first and last residue. The D gene is left open where the match is weak. Not every row has a clone size; where given, it reads once, few, many or a size class.

V: TRBV13
D: .
size: many
J: TRBJ2-3
DNA: TGTGCCAGCAGCCGCAGGCCTTCAGGCACAGATACGCAGTATTTT
CDR3: CASSRRPSGTDTQYF

V: TRBV25-1
D: .
size: many
J: TRBJ1-1
DNA: TGTGCCAGCAGTGAAACAGGGCTCAGAGCTTTCTTT
CDR3: CASSETGLRAFF

V: TRBV6-2/TRBV6-3
D: TRBD1
size: .
J: TRBJ2-5
DNA: TGTGCCAGCAGCCCCTTGGGACAGGAAGAGACCCAGTACTTC
CDR3: CASSPLGQEETQYF

V: TRBV6-1
D: .
size: many
J: TRBJ2-1
DNA: TGTGCCAGCAGGAAGGAAGAGTCCTACAATGAGCAGTTCTTC
CDR3: CASRKEESYNEQFF

V: TRBV20-1
D: TRBD1
size: many
J: TRBJ1-5
DNA: TGCAGTGCTAGAGATGAACTAGGGGTGGCAGGGGGCAGTCAGCCCCAGCATTTT
CDR3: CSARDELGVAGGSQPQHF

V: TRBV5-4
D: .
size: many
J: TRBJ2-7
DNA: TGTGCCAGCAGAGGTCAGGGTAGGGGTTTGGACGAGCAGTACTTC
CDR3: CASRGQGRGLDEQYF

V: TRBV7-9
D: TRBD2
size: many
J: TRBJ2-7
DNA: TGTGCCAGCAGCTTACTAGCGGGAGGCCTCTCCTACGAGCAGTACTTC
CDR3: CASSLLAGGLSYEQYF

V: TRBV6-2/TRBV6-3
D: .
size: few
J: TRBJ2-7
DNA: TGTGCCACCACCGCCGAAGGGATAAGCTACGAGCAGTACTTC
CDR3: CATTAEGISYEQYF

V: TRBV11-2
D: .
size: many
J: TRBJ2-1
DNA: TGTGCCAGCACTCCATTCCGGAGTCGCAATGAGCAGTTCTTC
CDR3: CASTPFRSRNEQFF

V: TRBV6-6
D: TRBD1
size: many
J: TRBJ2-7
DNA: TGTGCCAGCAGCCTACAGGGGAGAAGGGACGAGCAGTACTTC
CDR3: CASSLQGRRDEQYF

V: TRBV2
D: .
size: .
J: TRBJ2-1
DNA: TGTGCCAGCAGTGATAGCTATCAGAACAATGAGCAGTTCTTC
CDR3: CASSDSYQNNEQFF

V: TRBV9
D: .
size: few
J: TRBJ1-2
DNA: TGTGCCAGCAGCGAGATGCAGGGAGCTCCCTATGGCTACACCTTC
CDR3: CASSEMQGAPYGYTF

V: TRBV5-1
D: TRBD1
size: many
J: TRBJ2-1
DNA: TGCGCCAGCAGCTCGACAGGGGCCGGCTCCTACAATGAGCAGTTCTTC
CDR3: CASSSTGAGSYNEQFF

V: TRBV20-1
D: TRBD2
size: many
J: TRBJ2-3
DNA: TGCAGTGCCGCGGAAGCGGGAGAATCAGATACGCAGTATTTT
CDR3: CSAAEAGESDTQYF

V: TRBV20-1
D: .
size: .
J: TRBJ2-7
DNA: TGCAGTGCTAGAGATGGTTATCGGTTCGAGCAGTACTTC
CDR3: CSARDGYRFEQYF

V: TRBV5-1
D: .
size: many
J: TRBJ2-3
DNA: TGCGCCAGCAGCTTGGCCCCAACTAATACGCAGTATTTT
CDR3: CASSLAPTNTQYF

V: TRBV28
D: TRBD1
size: .
J: TRBJ1-2
DNA: TGTGCCACCGGGACAGGGGGTAACTATGGCTACACCTTC
CDR3: CATGTGGNYGYTF